The rows below give T cell receptor beta chains drawn from one sample of a study of cytotoxic CD8 clonotypes in ibrutinib-treated CLL. Generated by immunoSEQ multiplex PCR, the TCRdb table keeps only in-frame clones and is missing some. The table has 150,000 to 250,000 clones, around 70% seen once; the top ten hold under 15%. Material: PBMCs, obtained after 24 months of ibrutinib treatment. The receptors come from a human donor with chronic lymphocytic leukemia. The CDR3 runs from the conserved cysteine through the conserved F or W. The D gene is left open where the match is weak. The size entry is marked missing in some rows and otherwise reads once, few, many or a size class.

TRBJ2-7	TRBV5-4	TRBD2	20	.	CASSLKGRRTSGASSYEQYF	TGTGCCAGCAGCTTAAAGGGTCGCCGCACTAGCGGCGCTAGCTCCTACGAGCAGTACTTC
TRBJ2-7	TRBV4-3	.	15	.	CASSQELGAYYEQYF	TGCGCCAGCAGCCAAGAGCTCGGAGCCTACTACGAGCAGTACTTC
TRBJ2-2	TRBV10-3	.	17	.	CAISRPKGFANTGELFF	TGTGCCATCAGCCGGCCCAAGGGGTTCGCGAACACCGGGGAGCTGTTTTTT
TRBJ1-3	TRBV9	.	14	.	CASSLRAAGNTIYF	TGTGCCAGCAGCCTCCGGGCCGCTGGAAACACCATATATTTT
TRBJ2-1	TRBV10-2	.	14	.	CASSDSYSYNEQFF	TGCGCCAGCAGTGACAGTTACTCCTACAATGAGCAGTTCTTC
TRBJ1-2	TRBV6-5	.	12	once	CASSRDEDGYTF	TGTGCCAGCAGCCGGGACGAGGATGGCTACACCTTC
TRBJ2-1	TRBV4-3	TRBD2	17	.	CASSQEERTSGHNEQFF	TGCGCCAGCAGCCAAGAGGAAAGGACTAGCGGGCACAATGAGCAGTTCTTC
TRBJ1-1	TRBV5-1	.	13	.	CASRSGGTGEAFF	TGCGCCAGCAGGAGTGGTGGGACGGGAGAAGCTTTCTTT
TRBJ1-1	TRBV2	.	13	few	CASSEIQNTEAFF	TGTGCCAGCAGTGAAATACAGAACACTGAAGCTTTCTTT
TRBJ2-7	TRBV5-6	TRBD1	13	.	CASSLDRGYEQYF	TGTGCCAGCAGCTTGGACAGGGGGTACGAGCAGTACTTC
TRBJ2-1	TRBV6-5	TRBD2	14	.	CASRRLAGGHEQFF	TGTGCCAGCAGGCGACTAGCGGGAGGCCATGAGCAGTTCTTC
TRBJ1-2	TRBV6-5	.	14	.	CASSYSPTSYGYTF	TGTGCCAGCAGTTACTCCCCCACAAGCTATGGCTACACCTTC
TRBJ2-1	TRBV7-2	.	13	.	CASSLAERLQQFF	TGTGCCAGCAGCTTAGCCGAGAGACTCCAGCAGTTCTTC
TRBJ1-5	TRBV7-8	.	13	.	CASSRGRNQPQHF	TGTGCCAGCAGCAGGGGGAGAAATCAGCCCCAGCATTTT
TRBJ2-1	TRBV9	.	12	.	CASGRNHNEQFF	TGTGCCAGCGGGAGGAATCACAATGAGCAGTTCTTC
TRBJ1-4	TRBV5-3	.	14	.	CARSDKGDFEKLFF	TGTGCCAGAAGCGATAAAGGGGATTTTGAAAAACTGTTTTTT
TRBJ2-5	TRBV11-2	.	15	.	CASSLDWAGQETQYF	TGTGCCAGCAGCTTAGATTGGGCAGGACAAGAGACCCAGTACTTC
TRBJ2-2	TRBV5-1	.	15	.	CASSLAAVATGELFF	TGCGCCAGCAGCTTGGCCGCAGTGGCCACCGGGGAGCTGTTTTTT
TRBJ2-3	TRBV5-1	.	16	.	CASSLAGFTSTDTQYF	TGCGCCAGCAGCTTGGCAGGGTTTACTAGCACAGATACGCAGTATTTT
TRBJ2-7	TRBV7-2	TRBD2	16	.	CASSLGTSGSSYEQYF	TGTGCCAGCAGCTTAGGGACTAGCGGGAGCTCCTACGAGCAGTACTTC
TRBJ2-7	TRBV25-1	TRBD2	12	.	CASSEWGGEQYF	TGTGCCAGCAGTGAATGGGGGGGCGAGCAGTACTTC
TRBJ2-1	TRBV7-6	TRBD2	15	.	CASSPETSGYNEQFF	TGTGCCAGCAGCCCCGAGACTAGCGGCTACAATGAGCAGTTCTTC
TRBJ1-1	TRBV7-2	TRBD1	13	few	CASSPGQVREAFF	TGTGCCAGCAGCCCCGGACAGGTCCGAGAAGCTTTCTTT
TRBJ2-7	TRBV13	TRBD1	14	few	CASSSAGTAYEQYF	TGTGCCAGCAGCTCCGCCGGGACAGCCTACGAGCAGTACTTC
TRBJ1-1	TRBV7-2	TRBD1	15	.	CASTAYATGGREAFF	TGTGCCAGCACAGCTTATGCCACAGGGGGCCGAGAAGCTTTCTTT
TRBJ1-5	TRBV5-1	.	15	.	CASSFGNSGAEPQHF	TGCGCCAGCAGCTTCGGGAACAGCGGCGCTGAGCCCCAGCATTTT
TRBJ1-2	TRBV29-1	.	12	once	CSVEAGIYGYTF	TGCAGCGTTGAAGCTGGGATCTATGGCTACACCTTC
TRBJ2-7	TRBV28	TRBD1	16	.	CASSLDPLGQVGEQYF	TGTGCCAGCAGTTTAGACCCTCTTGGACAGGTCGGCGAGCAGTACTTC
TRBJ2-1	TRBV7-9	.	19	.	CASSLNPLNSGKFYNEQFF	TGTGCCAGCAGCTTAAACCCCTTGAATAGCGGAAAGTTCTACAATGAGCAGTTCTTC
TRBJ1-5	TRBV7-2	.	15	.	CASSIKFTQDQPQHF	TGTGCCAGCAGCATTAAGTTTACACAGGATCAGCCCCAGCATTTT
TRBJ2-7	TRBV12-5	.	14	.	CASALVLTYEEQYF	TGTGCTAGTGCCTTGGTTCTCACCTACGAAGAGCAGTACTTC
TRBJ2-4	TRBV29-1	.	12	.	CSVLEGGNIQYF	TGCAGCGTTCTTGAAGGTGGGAACATTCAGTACTTC
TRBJ1-2	TRBV7-8	.	13	few	CASSPGRNYGYTF	TGTGCCAGCAGCCCAGGAAGAAACTATGGCTACACCTTC
TRBJ2-7	TRBV7-7	.	15	few	CASSANPTGTYEQYF	TGTGCTAGCAGCGCAAACCCGACAGGAACCTACGAGCAGTACTTC
TRBJ2-7	TRBV7-2	.	13	few	CASSPFFGSEQYF	TGTGCCAGCAGCCCATTCTTCGGGAGCGAGCAGTACTTC
TRBJ2-3	TRBV2	.	18	.	CASNLNLGGVVIGDTQYF	TGTGCCAGCAATTTAAATCTAGGGGGAGTGGTAATAGGGGATACGCAGTATTTT
TRBJ1-6	TRBV19	TRBD1	13	.	CASSDRDDSPLHF	TGTGCCAGTAGCGACAGGGATGACTCACCCCTCCACTTT
TRBJ2-1	TRBV19	TRBD2	17	.	CASSRGLAGGSYNEQFF	TGTGCCAGTAGTCGAGGACTAGCGGGAGGTTCCTACAATGAGCAGTTCTTC
TRBJ1-1	TRBV11-2	.	15	.	CASSLDNRFLFGAFF	TGTGCCAGCAGCTTAGATAACAGGTTCCTGTTTGGAGCTTTCTTT
TRBJ1-1	TRBV15	TRBD1	18	.	CATSRDLARDRANTEAFF	TGTGCCACCAGCAGAGATCTCGCCCGGGACAGGGCGAACACTGAAGCTTTCTTT
TRBJ2-7	TRBV14	TRBD1	11	.	CTRDRGGEQYF	TGTACACGGGACAGGGGGGGTGAGCAGTACTTC
TRBJ1-2	TRBV28	.	12	.	CASSWLNRGYTF	TGTGCCAGCAGCTGGCTCAATAGGGGCTACACCTTC
TRBJ1-2	TRBV28	.	13	few	CASSFFSRDGYTF	TGTGCCAGCAGTTTTTTCTCCAGGGATGGCTACACCTTC
TRBJ2-5	TRBV11-2	.	17	.	CASSTRGGQGAYMTQYF	TGTGCCAGCAGCACAAGGGGGGGTCAGGGGGCGTATATGACCCAGTACTTC
TRBJ1-2	TRBV19	.	13	once	CASSTLDSYGYTF	TGTGCCAGTAGTACCCTAGACAGCTATGGCTACACCTTC
TRBJ2-1	TRBV9	.	16	few	CASSPYAASSYNEQFF	TGTGCCAGCAGCCCCTACGCGGCAAGCTCCTACAATGAGCAGTTCTTC
TRBJ1-5	TRBV27	TRBD1	14	.	CASSFGTGKQPQHF	TGTGCCAGCAGTTTTGGGACAGGGAAACAGCCCCAGCATTTT
TRBJ1-1	TRBV10-3	.	15	few	CAIRRGGIGNTEAFF	TGTGCCATCAGGAGAGGGGGTATTGGGAACACTGAAGCTTTCTTT
TRBJ2-1	TRBV11-2	.	15	.	CASSDKTRLPNEQFF	TGTGCCAGCAGCGACAAGACCCGACTCCCCAATGAGCAGTTCTTC
TRBJ2-2	TRBV15	TRBD2	19	.	CATSRTGLAGGWRTGELFF	TGTGCCACCAGCAGAACGGGACTAGCGGGAGGGTGGAGGACCGGGGAGCTGTTTTTT
TRBJ2-4	TRBV5-1	TRBD1	17	.	CASSIQTGGDAKNIQYF	TGCGCCAGCAGCATACAAACAGGGGGCGATGCCAAAAACATTCAGTACTTC
TRBJ1-4	TRBV15	.	11	few	CATSSLEKLFF	TGTGCCACCAGCAGCCTTGAAAAACTGTTTTTT